These 17 T cell receptor beta chains came from one sample sequenced in a study of Ad26.COV2.S vaccination and SARS-CoV-2 variants. Documented treatment: roughly 20 received Ad26.COV2.S at low or high dose, single or two shots; a few received placebo; per-sample allocation not given. All samples were drawn on day 63, counting from the first vaccine or placebo injection. Data came from immunoSEQ multiplex PCR; TCRdb stores just in-frame clones and leaves some out. The table shows roughly 700,000 clones, with approximately 88% occurring only once. The specimen was peripheral blood, collected in a trial of Ad26.COV2.S vaccine versus placebo. These receptors originate from a person between 18 and 59 years old who received the Ad26.COV2.S COVID-19 vaccine or a placebo.

The chain joins TRBV15 to TRBJ2-2; unclear D gene. In germline, CDR1 is LNHNV, CDR2 YYDKDF (reference sequence). CDR3 length equals 15 residues. Trimming removed 3 bases from V and 7 bases from J, with 15 bases in between. The CDR3 is CATSSPGVWVGELFF. In nucleotides, the CDR3 is TGTGCCACCAGCAGTCCTGGGGTATGGGTCGGGGAGCTGTTTTTT.

The V gene is TRBV6-5, the J gene TRBJ2-5, with TRBD2 as a possible D gene (5 bases). Germline V CDR1 and CDR2: MNHEY, SVGAGI. The length of the CDR3 is 12 residues. The V end was cut by 6 bases, the J end by 4 bases, with 9 bases between. As DNA, the CDR3 is TGTGCCAGCAGGGGAGTGGGAGAGACCCAGTACTTC. Translating gives CASRGVGETQYF.

The V gene is TRBV3-1 (or the pseudogene TRBV3-2), the J gene TRBJ2-1, with TRBD2 matching 8 bases. Germline assignment: CDR1 LGHDT and CDR2 YNNKEL (reference sequence). The CDR3 spans 14 residues. The J segment lost 2 bases and the V segment lost 4 bases, leaving 1 base of the junction unmatched. CDR3: CASSLAGPYNEQFF. CDR3 DNA sequence: TGTGCCAGCAGCCTAGCGGGACCCTACAATGAGCAGTTCTTC.

The sample holds one count of this clone. CDR3 region: CASIGGGRVGTGELFF. The CDR3 region has the DNA TGTGCCAGCATCGGTGGCGGGAGGGTCGGCACCGGGGAGCTGTTTTTT. This sequence joins TRBV2 and TRBJ2-2; TRBD2 matches 9 bases. Germline V lookup: CDR1 SNHLY, CDR2 FYNNEI. The CDR3 consists of 16 residues. After removal of 7 bases from V and 4 bases from J, the junction contained 10 bases not matched to a gene. The whole variable domain, filled in from reference TRBV2 and TRBJ2-2, reads EPEVTQTPSHQVTQMGQEVILRCVPISNHLYFYWYRQILGQKVEFLVSFYNNEISEKSEIFDDQFSVERPDGSNFTLKIRSTKLEDSAMYFCASIGGGRVGTGELFFGEGSRLTVL.

J is TRBJ1-3 and V is TRBV9; 8 bases align to TRBD1. Germline assignment: CDR1 SGDLS and CDR2 YYNGEE. The CDR3 is 15 amino acids. Trimming at V came to 4 bases and at J to 4 bases, leaving 7 bases not matched to a gene. DNA of the CDR3: TGTGCCAGCAGCACGTGGACAGGGTCAGGAAACACCATATATTTT. This translates into CASSTWTGSGNTIYF.

The J gene is TRBJ1-1, the V gene TRBV6-2 or TRBV6-3; 7 nucleotides line up with TRBD1. The V gene's germline CDR1 is MNHEY and CDR2 SVGEGT. This CDR3 contains 12 residues. V lost 5 bases and J lost 11; bases outside the gene matches: 8. CDR3: CASSGDSSPAFF. CDR3 DNA: TGTGCCAGCAGTGGGGACAGCTCCCCCGCTTTCTTT.

The chain joins TRBV6-1 to TRBJ2-3; the D is unclear. Germline V CDR1 and CDR2: MNHNS, SASEGT. The CDR3 length is 17 residues. V shed 2 bases and J shed 1 base, with 16 bases lying between them. Here the CDR3 reads CASSESGSRRGTDTQYF. CDR3 DNA: TGTGCCAGCAGTGAATCGGGCAGCCGAAGGGGCACAGATACGCAGTATTTT.

With regard to this clone: This sample also contains other DNA sequences that code for the same CDR3. V and J are TRBV12-3 or TRBV12-4 and TRBJ1-3, with D unclear. The CDR3 runs 13 residues. Trimming removed 2 bases at V and 1 base at J, with 3 bases between. CDR3 sequence (DNA): TGTGCCAGCAGTTTAAGGTCTGGAAACACCATATATTTT. Amino acid sequence: CASSLRSGNTIYF.

Notes on this clone: At one of its ends the junction is not consistent with the germline gene, which may arise from a read error. V is TRBV25-1 and J is TRBJ1-1; D possibly corresponds to TRBD1 (5 bases). Germline V gives CDR1 MGHDK, CDR2 SYGVNS. This CDR3 has 12 amino acids. In DNA, the CDR3 is TGTGCCAGCAGTGACTTTGGGGCTGAGGCTTTCTTT. This codes for CASSDFGAEAFF.

This chain joins TRBV19 and TRBJ2-5; TRBD2 matches 7 bases. The CDR3 is 15 residues long. Germline loops: CDR1 LNHDA, CDR2 SQIVND (reference sequence). The J segment lost 4 bases and the V segment lost 5 bases, leaving 10 bases of the junction unmatched. In DNA form, the CDR3 reads TGTGCCAGTAGTCTCACCGGGGGGACCGCAGAGACCCAGTACTTC. Translated, it gives CASSLTGGTAETQYF.

This chain links TRBV6-1 with TRBJ2-3; TRBD2 matches at 7 bases. Germline V gives CDR1 MNHNS, CDR2 SASEGT. V gave up 2 bases and J gave up 0 bases; unmatched junction bases: 5. The CDR3 length is 16 residues. The CDR3 DNA is TGTGCCAGCAGTGAATCGGGACTACCAAGCACAGATACGCAGTATTTT. It is translated as CASSESGLPSTDTQYF.

The chain combines TRBV29-1 with TRBJ2-7, with a weak D call TRBD1 (5 bases). CDR3 length: 12 residues. The ends were cut back, 6 bases at V and 1 base at J, with 10 bases in the middle. Looked up from germline, CDR1 is SQVTM and CDR2 is ANQGSEA. This CDR3 is CSVVPGSYEQYF. As DNA, the CDR3 is TGCAGCGTAGTACCAGGGTCCTACGAGCAGTACTTC.

The V gene is TRBV18, the J gene TRBJ1-2; D is perhaps TRBD1 (5 bases). V was pared by 3 bases and J by 4 bases, with 12 bases between. Germline V gene data show CDR1 as KGHSH and CDR2 as LQKENI. The CDR3 has 14 amino acids. CDR3 sequence reads: CASSPPGRIYGYTF. The CDR3 DNA reads TGTGCCAGCTCACCCCCAGGGAGGATCTATGGCTACACCTTC.

The rearrangement links TRBV7-2 to TRBJ2-2; 11 bases fit TRBD1. This CDR3 is 17 amino acids long. CDR1 is SGHTA, CDR2 FQGNSA, per germline. The V gene end was trimmed by 4 bases and the J gene end by 6 bases; junction bases not matched to a gene: 10. The CDR3 coding sequence is TGTGCCAGCAGCTCCCCCCGGGACAGGGGGTTATCCGGGGAGCTGTTTTTT. Protein: CASSSPRDRGLSGELFF.

The V and J genes are TRBV7-9 and TRBJ1-5; D is possibly TRBD1 (5 bases). Germline V gives CDR1 SEHNR, CDR2 FQNEAQ (reference sequence). CDR3 length equals 15 residues. Trimming removed 1 base at V and 3 bases at J, with 10 bases between. CDR3 residues: CASSLVGRANQPQHF. CDR3 sequence (DNA): TGTGCCAGCAGCTTAGTAGGCAGGGCCAATCAGCCCCAGCATTTT.

The gene calls are TRBV20-1 and TRBJ2-7; weak D call: TRBD2 (6 bases). V was trimmed by 3 bases and J by 1 base, leaving 10 bases between them. This CDR3 has 13 residues. CDR1 is DFQATT and CDR2 is SNEGSKA in the germline V gene (reference sequence). Written as DNA, the CDR3 is TGCAGTGCTAGTCCAGCGGGTTCCTACGAGCAGTACTTC. This encodes CSASPAGSYEQYF.

Concerning this clone: Other DNA variants within this sample encode the same CDR3. The chain employs TRBV19 and TRBJ2-2, with D unresolved. Per the germline V gene, CDR1 is LNHDA and CDR2 is SQIVND (reference sequence). Trimming took 3 bases from V and 5 from J, leaving 7 bases between them. CDR3 length: 13 amino acids. The CDR3 sequence is CASSIAGTGELFF. CDR3 bases: TGTGCCAGTAGTATCGCCGGGACCGGGGAGCTGTTTTTT.